The subject of this entry is one T cell receptor (beta chain). Its specific antigen is unknown. Base qualities are not at hand, and no much larger clone is one base apart. This sample is part of a study of cytomegalovirus exposure and HLA in healthy donors (dated by TCRdb to 2017 to 2019). About the study as a whole: According to an earlier analysis of 587 of the donors, 150 million to 200 million T cells yielded roughly 110 million unique TCR beta sequences and 276 Gb of sequence data. Approximately 310 gigabases of sequencing data and approximately 80 million unique TCR sequences were included in an early release covering over 600 HLA-typed donors. The genetic ancestry cluster associated with self-reported Caucasian donors included 70% to 85% of the roughly 380 genotyped donors. The study was designed to test whether signatures of past pathogen exposure could be identified by cataloging public T cell receptors. The T cell repertoires of several hundred subjects were profiled by immunosequencing and related to cytomegalovirus serostatus. A separate validation cohort of more than 100 different subjects was used in addition to the approximately 670-subject first cohort. To predict cytomegalovirus infection status, the study combined high-throughput TCR immunosequencing, statistical association of individual TCRs with disease status, and machine learning. To study patterns of TCR occurrence, a later analysis re-analyzed previously published TCR beta repertoires from 700 or so donors and added high-resolution HLA genotyping. The later analysis used no new phenotypic data to find candidate immune exposures, relying instead on TCR beta sequences and their occurrence across donors. An earlier analysis of approximately 640 of the donors applied high-throughput TCR beta sequencing to assess whether each TCR beta V gene segment acted as functional or pseudogenic. Donor age, sex, ethnicity and CMV serostatus were compiled together with the repertoire data. In a later genetic analysis, genome-wide SNP genotypes for about three fifths of the roughly 670 donors were used, and that subset was treated as a discovery cohort. Every repertoire in the discovery cohort had been generated on one and the same sequencing platform. HLA typing included class I and class II loci at four-digit resolution. Typing coverage varied by locus: roughly 620-640 donors for A, B, C, DRB1 and DQB1; more than 500 for DQA1; more than 600 for DPA1; roughly 450 for DPB1. Because of strong linkage in the cohort, five DR-DQ haplotypes were treated as single units for association and clustering. Among around 400 genotyped donors of the cohort, an average of around 250,000 unique TCR beta nucleotide sequences was sequenced per donor, of which 15% to 20% were non-productive.

Libraries were made using the immunoSEQ multiplex PCR assay. For the multiplex PCR, a mixture combining 60 forward primers for TCR Vbeta segments and 13 reverse primers for TCR Jbeta segments was used. A multiplex PCR assay on genomic DNA amplified the CDR3 region of rearranged TCR beta genes. On the Illumina HiSeq System, the amplified TCR beta libraries were sequenced as 87-base-pair reads. Per the authors' processing: A later analysis tallied tens of millions of unique TCR beta chains across the 700 or so repertoires, and 10 million to 11 million of those chains were shared by two or more donors. A nearest-neighbor algorithm error-corrected the raw reads and collapsed the reads into unique sequences, merging closely related sequences to remove PCR and sequencing errors. Alignment of CDR3 sequences to IMGT reference sequences was used to assign V, D and J gene segments. Each retained sequence needed at least a six-nucleotide match to both a V gene segment and a J gene segment. A rearrangement counted as productive if the CDR3 had no stop codons and remained in frame with V and J, and every other rearrangement counted as non-productive. CDR3 was defined by IMGT convention, running from the second conserved V-encoded cysteine to the conserved J-encoded phenylalanine. In an earlier analysis of 550 to 650 of the donors, sequences lacking an unambiguous match to a single V gene segment were excluded. An earlier analysis of a few hundred of the donors called V segments functional above 56.7% productive rearrangements and segregating when the between-donor standard deviation exceeded 5%. A statistical classification framework was developed to diagnose cytomegalovirus status using the catalog of TCR beta chain sequences. In a later analysis, V and J genes were assigned by comparing TCR nucleotide sequences against IMGT/GENE-DB human TR gene sequences. In a later analysis, CDR3 sequences and most-parsimonious VDJ recombination scenarios were assigned using the TCRdist pipeline. In a later analysis, every TCR beta chain was defined by the combination of its CDR3 amino acid sequence and its V-gene family, and reads without a unique V-gene family were dropped. A later analysis removed 592 highly shared, low-generation-probability nucleotide sequences to deal with suspected cross-contamination and a sequencing artifact. In a later analysis, a clonal expansion index for each public chain was calculated from normalized within-repertoire ranks of inferred template counts. In a later analysis, generation probabilities were computed using a VDJ recombination model fitted to out-of-frame rearrangements, and the results were checked against IGoR. In a later analysis, TCR-TCR, TCR-HLA and TCR-CMV co-occurrence was scored with hypergeometric tests, and a repertoire-size bias correction was applied to TCR pairs. In a later analysis, false discovery rates were estimated by permuting HLA or CMV assignments 20 times. In a later analysis, co-occurring TCRs were grouped with DBSCAN, and TCRdist sequence similarity was added when clustering was performed within HLA-allele-positive subsets. Repertoires with fewer than 30,000 or more than 120,000 public chains were left out of co-occurrence clustering, as were about 5 repertoires with anomalous nucleotide sharing. This is the immuneACCESS table as TCRdb keeps it, with only in-frame sequences that have V and J called. A part of the clones is gone; compared with another copy, unresolved V genes explain less than half, and the rest is unexplained. Clonal size and the V and J genes are those of that table, whereas D and trimming came from the DNA. This sample gives under 150,000 clones in total; around four fifths of them show up just once. The ten largest clonotypes hold around 10% of the sample.

The paper as a whole reports these results and caveats: In a later genetic analysis, fewer N-insertions in productive TCRs were reported among donors in an Asian-associated ancestry cluster than the roughly 700-donor mean. In both the original and validation cohorts, the classifier was reported to diagnose cytomegalovirus status with high specificity and sensitivity. In vitro tests confirmed that three of the cytomegalovirus-associated TCR beta chains recognize cytomegalovirus antigens. A later analysis associated about 17,000 TCR beta sequences with specific HLA alleles at a false discovery rate of 0.05. According to the authors, the approach could potentially be generalized to other disease states and immunological phenotypes. Because counts were too low, seventeen rarely observed V segments, including chromosome 9 orphons, were excluded from the earlier analysis of around 640 of the donors. A total of 164 TCR beta chains were listed by the study as associated with cytomegalovirus. The only immune exposure information available for the cohort was CMV serostatus. Correlated functional status among segregating V segments might reflect linkage disequilibrium, but an unknown experimental factor could not be ruled out. Strong co-occurrence of HLA alleles, especially DR and DQ, made assigning TCR associations to individual alleles difficult. A further reported finding was that TCR beta sequences accurately predicted the HLA-A and HLA-B alleles for most subjects in the first cohort. Because HLA typing was missing for some donors at each locus, association tests included only the typed subset. In a later analysis, HLA-associated TCR beta chains were found to be more clonally expanded and to have lower generation probabilities than equally common non-associated chains. A cluster of highly shared sequence variants was judged likely to be a technical artifact of the sequencing pipeline. In a later genetic analysis, a missense DCLRE1C variant was associated with V-gene and J-gene trimming of TCR beta chains, and the association was replicated in an independent cohort. According to a later analysis, most CMV-associated TCR beta chains appeared to be HLA-restricted, and the HLA associations seemed to be driven largely by CMV exposure. In an earlier analysis of some 500 of the donors, most TCR beta V segments appeared in productive rearrangements about 87% or about 30% of the time, broadly matching IMGT annotations. Some IMGT-functional V segments, including TRBV6-2 and TRBV6-3, could not be distinguished by the 87-base-pair reads and were therefore excluded. The presence/absence analyses assumed that sequencing depth was roughly uniform across donors, and that assumption may not be true. This cohort had only TCR beta chains sequenced, and the lack of alpha or paired-chain data limited which features could be detected. A later analysis reported that several top co-occurrence clusters appeared linked to parvovirus B19, influenza, CMV and Epstein-Barr virus. Across donors, most TCR sequences were observed very rarely, whereas some public TCRs were present in many individuals. In a later analysis, TCR association rates were found to vary across HLA loci, with the most associated TCRs seen for DRB1 alleles and the fewest for HLA-C alleles.

The cohort comprised more than 550 healthy bone marrow donors. At the time of sampling, every cohort member was nominally healthy, though immune exposures that went unrecorded were likely present. The donor tested CMV seropositive, placing the donor among the 289 seropositive members of the cohort. Every donor gave a peripheral blood sample, and the peripheral blood mononuclear cells from that sample were used for TCR beta sequencing. Genomic DNA was extracted from the blood cell samples with the Qiagen DNeasy Blood Extraction Kit. From a lookup of the germline V gene (reference sequence), CDR1 and CDR2 are SEHNR and FQNEAQ. Trimming takes 5 bases from V and 1 base from J, and the germline ends sit 13 bases apart. Taken from cysteine to phenylalanine, the CDR3 has 15 residues. The only DNA kept is the CDR3, 45 bases in frame from the first base.

This TCR derives from a male donor in good health and CMV-seropositive. The sample comprised PBMCs. The sequence links TRBV7-9 to TRBJ2-3; a tentative D match to TRBD2 spans 5 bases. The DNA sequence is TGTGCCAGCAGCCGGCGGGCCGTAGGCACAGATACGCAGTATTTT. It translates as CASSRRAVGTDTQYF.